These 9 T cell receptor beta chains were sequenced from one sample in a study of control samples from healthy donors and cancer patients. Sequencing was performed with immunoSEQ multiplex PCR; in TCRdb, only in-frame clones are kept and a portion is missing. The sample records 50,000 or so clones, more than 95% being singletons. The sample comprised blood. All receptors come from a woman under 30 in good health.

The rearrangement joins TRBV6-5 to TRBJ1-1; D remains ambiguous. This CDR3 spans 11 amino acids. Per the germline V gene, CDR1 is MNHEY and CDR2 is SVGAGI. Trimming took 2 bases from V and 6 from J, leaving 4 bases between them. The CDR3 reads CASSYLAEAFF. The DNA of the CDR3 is TGTGCCAGCAGTTACCTCGCTGAAGCTTTCTTT.

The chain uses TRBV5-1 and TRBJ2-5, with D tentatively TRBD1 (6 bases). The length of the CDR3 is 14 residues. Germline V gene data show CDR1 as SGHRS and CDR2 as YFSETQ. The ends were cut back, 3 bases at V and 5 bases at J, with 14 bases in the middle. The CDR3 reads CASSSGTKEETQYF. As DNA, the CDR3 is TGCGCCAGCAGCTCCGGGACAAAGGAGGAGACCCAGTACTTC.

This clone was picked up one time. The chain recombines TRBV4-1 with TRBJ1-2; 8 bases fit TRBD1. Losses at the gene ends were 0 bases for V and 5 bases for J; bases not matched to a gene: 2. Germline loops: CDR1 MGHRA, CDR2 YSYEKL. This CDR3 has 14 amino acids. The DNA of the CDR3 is TGCGCCAGCAGCCAAGAACAGGGGGAATATGGCTACACCTTC. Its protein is CASSQEQGEYGYTF.

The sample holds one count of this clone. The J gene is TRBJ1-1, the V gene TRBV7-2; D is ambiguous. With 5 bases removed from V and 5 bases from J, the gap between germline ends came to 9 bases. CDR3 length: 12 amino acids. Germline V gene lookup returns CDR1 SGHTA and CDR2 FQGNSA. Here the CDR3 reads CASSHPGTEAFF. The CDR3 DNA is TGTGCCAGCAGCCACCCGGGAACTGAAGCTTTCTTT.

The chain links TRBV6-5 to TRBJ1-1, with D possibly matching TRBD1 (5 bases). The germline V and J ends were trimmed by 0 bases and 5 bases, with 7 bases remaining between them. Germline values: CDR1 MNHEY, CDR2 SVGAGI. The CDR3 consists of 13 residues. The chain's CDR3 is CASSYSRGTEAFF. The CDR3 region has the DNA TGTGCCAGCAGTTACTCGAGGGGTACTGAAGCTTTCTTT.

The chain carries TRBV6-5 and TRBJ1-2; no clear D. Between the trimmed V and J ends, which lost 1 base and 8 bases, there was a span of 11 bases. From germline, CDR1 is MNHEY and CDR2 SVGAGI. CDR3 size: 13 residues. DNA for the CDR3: TGTGCCAGCAGTTACTTGGGCAGTAGGGGCTACACCTTC. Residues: CASSYLGSRGYTF.

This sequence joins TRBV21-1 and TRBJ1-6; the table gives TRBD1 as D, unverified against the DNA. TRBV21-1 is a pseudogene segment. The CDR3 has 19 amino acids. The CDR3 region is CASSFPLTPDSRLNSPLHF. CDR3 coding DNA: TGTGCCAGCAGTTTCCCATTAACCCCCGACAGCCGCCTTAATTCACCCCTCCACTTT.

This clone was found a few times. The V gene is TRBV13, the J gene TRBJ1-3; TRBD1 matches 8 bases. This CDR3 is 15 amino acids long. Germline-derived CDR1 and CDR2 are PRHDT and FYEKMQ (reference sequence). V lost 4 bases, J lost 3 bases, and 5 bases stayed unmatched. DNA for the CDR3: TGTGCCAGCAGCTCAAGGGACAGGTTTGGAAACACCATATATTTT. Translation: CASSSRDRFGNTIYF. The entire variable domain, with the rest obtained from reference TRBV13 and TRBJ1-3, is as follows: AAGVIQSPRHLIKEKRETATLKCYPIPRHDTVYWYQQGPGQDPQFLISFYEKMQSDKGSIPDRFSAQQFSDYHSELNMSSLELGDSALYFCASSSRDRFGNTIYFGEGSWLTVV.

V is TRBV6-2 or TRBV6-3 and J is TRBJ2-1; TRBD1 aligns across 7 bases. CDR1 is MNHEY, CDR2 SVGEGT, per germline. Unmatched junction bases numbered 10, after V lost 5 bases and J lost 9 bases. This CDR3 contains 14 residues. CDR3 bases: TGTGCCAGCAGTCAACGGACAGGTCGTGGTGAGCAGTTCTTC. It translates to CASSQRTGRGEQFF.